The present T cell receptor (beta chain) was sequenced within a study of T cell changes during pregnancy in multiple sclerosis. Clones were read by immunoSEQ multiplex PCR, and TCRdb kept only the in-frame ones, dropping some. The sample shows roughly 48,000 clones, just over 85% of them seen only once. The J segment lost 4 bases and the V segment lost 6 bases, leaving 8 bases of the junction unmatched. CDR1 and CDR2 (germline): MNHNY, SVGAGI (reference sequence). The CDR3 is made up of 15 amino acids. This clone appeared once. The clonotype was recovered from a female donor with multiple sclerosis, enrolled in a pregnancy study. The V call is TRBV6-6, the J call TRBJ1-2, with 10 bases fitting TRBD1. Sequenced here: CD4+ T cells from peripheral blood mononuclear cells, sampled in the second trimester of pregnancy. The CDR3 protein is CASSRDRGLSYGYTF. The CDR3 region has the DNA TGTGCCAGCAGCCGTGACAGGGGGCTAAGCTATGGCTACACCTTC.